This T cell receptor (beta chain) appears in the sequencing data of a study of blood T cell repertoires in COVID-19 (dated by TCRdb to the early 2020s). Notes on the research overall: Samples covering the acute and convalescent phases of COVID-19 were provided by collaborators in the United States, Italy and Spain. The material from the prospective study consisted of cDNA or gDNA derived from T cells, B-cell-depleted T cells, or PBMCs. Subjects who had been exposed to COVID-19, were actively infected with it, or had recovered from it provided the deeply sampled blood TCRbeta repertoires that made up the dataset. The repertoires were made available in a free public database intended to serve as a resource for research on the immune response to SARS-CoV-2. The samples were drawn from the first 160 participants of the ongoing ImmuneRACE study and from under 1,500 subjects provided by 6 global collaborators. A de-identified subject ID, COVID-19 status, age in years and sex were almost always included in the sample metadata. HLA class I and class II types, where available, came from metadata supplied by the sample provider rather than from assay-based typing.

The collaborating institutions used their own protocols to collect whole blood in K2EDTA tubes. Collaborator samples were shipped for TCRbeta analysis as frozen whole blood, isolated PBMCs, or DNA extracted from either sample type. Study-level results and caveats: The amount of clinical and demographic metadata varied by source and participant and was provided uncurated.

As for this clone: This clone's antigen is unknown. Base qualities were left out, and no much larger clone turns up one base away.

TCRbeta CDR3 regions were amplified from genomic DNA using the immunoSEQ Assay, a bias-controlled multiplex PCR. The source study handled its data this way. The number of nucleated cells in each sample was estimated by amplification of reference gene primers within the assay. To quantify the absolute abundance of each unique TCRbeta CDR3 rearrangement, sequence reads were collapsed and filtered. Productive Simpson clonality was computed per sample as the square root of Simpson's diversity index over productive rearrangements. What TCRdb holds here is the immuneACCESS table cut down to in-frame rearrangements. Part of the clones is not present; checked against another copy, under half of the missing clones reflect an unresolved V gene, and the others are unexplained. The V and J calls and clone size come from that table; D and trimming were worked out from the DNA. Counted in this sample were about 36,000 clones; more than 60% of them appeared once. The top ten constitute 2% of the sample.

This receptor was taken from a man between 60 and 75 years old with active COVID-19. Material for sequencing was peripheral blood.

The CDR3 protein: CASSALDRVGQPQHF. Read as DNA, the sequence is TGTGCCAGCAGTGCCTTGGACAGGGTGGGGCAGCCCCAGCATTTT. The chain joins TRBV2 to TRBJ1-5, and TRBD1 matches 8 of the central bases. Including the terminal cysteine and phenylalanine, the CDR3 comprises 15 residues. The sequence is cut down to CDR3 DNA, 45 bases in frame from base 1. The germline V and J ends show losses of 4 bases and 7 bases respectively, and no gene match explains 9 bases of the junction. The germline V gene encodes CDR1 SNHLY and CDR2 FYNNEI.